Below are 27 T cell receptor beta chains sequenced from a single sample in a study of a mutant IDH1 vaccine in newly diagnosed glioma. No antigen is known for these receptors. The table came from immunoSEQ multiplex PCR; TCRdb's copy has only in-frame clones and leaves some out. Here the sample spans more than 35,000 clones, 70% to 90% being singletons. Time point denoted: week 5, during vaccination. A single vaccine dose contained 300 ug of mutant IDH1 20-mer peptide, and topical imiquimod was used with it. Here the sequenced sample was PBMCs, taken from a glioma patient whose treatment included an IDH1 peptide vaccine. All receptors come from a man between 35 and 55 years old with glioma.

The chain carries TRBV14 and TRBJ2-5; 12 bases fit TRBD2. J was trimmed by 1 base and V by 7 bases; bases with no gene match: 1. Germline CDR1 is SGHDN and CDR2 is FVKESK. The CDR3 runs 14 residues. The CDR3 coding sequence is TGTGCCAGCAAGGGACTAGCGGGCCAAGAGACCCAGTACTTC. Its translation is CASKGLAGQETQYF.

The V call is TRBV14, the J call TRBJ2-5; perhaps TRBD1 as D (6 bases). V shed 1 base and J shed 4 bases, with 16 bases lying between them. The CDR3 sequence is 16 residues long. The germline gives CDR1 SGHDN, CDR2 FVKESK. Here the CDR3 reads CASSQVRGFAGETQYF. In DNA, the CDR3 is TGTGCCAGCAGCCAAGTCAGGGGCTTCGCGGGAGAGACCCAGTACTTC.

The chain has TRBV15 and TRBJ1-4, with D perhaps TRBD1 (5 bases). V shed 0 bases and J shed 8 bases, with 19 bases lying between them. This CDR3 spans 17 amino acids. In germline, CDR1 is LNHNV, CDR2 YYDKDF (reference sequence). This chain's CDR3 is CATSRDPQGGMGEKLFF. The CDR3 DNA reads TGTGCCACCAGCAGAGACCCCCAGGGAGGGATGGGAGAAAAACTGTTTTTT.

The DNA for the CDR3 is TGTGCCAGCTCACCTCCTGGGGCCAGCTCCTACGAGCAGTACTTC. Protein product: CASSPPGASSYEQYF. The rearrangement joins TRBV18 to TRBJ2-7; D is possibly TRBD1 (5 bases). This CDR3 has 15 residues. Trimming stripped 3 bases from V and 0 bases from J, with 12 bases between. Germline values: CDR1 KGHSH, CDR2 LQKENI.

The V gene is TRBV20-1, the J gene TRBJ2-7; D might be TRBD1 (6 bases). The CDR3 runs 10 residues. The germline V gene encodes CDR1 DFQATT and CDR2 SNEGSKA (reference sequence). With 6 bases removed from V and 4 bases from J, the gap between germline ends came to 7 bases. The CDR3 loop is CSAQGYEQYF. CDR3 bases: TGCAGTGCCCAGGGGTACGAGCAGTACTTC.

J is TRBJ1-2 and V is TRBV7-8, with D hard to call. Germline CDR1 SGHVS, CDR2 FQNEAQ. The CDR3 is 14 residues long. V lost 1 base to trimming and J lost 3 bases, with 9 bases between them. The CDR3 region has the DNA TGTGCCAGCAGCTTAGAGTCCAGTTACTATGGCTACACCTTC. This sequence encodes CASSLESSYYGYTF.

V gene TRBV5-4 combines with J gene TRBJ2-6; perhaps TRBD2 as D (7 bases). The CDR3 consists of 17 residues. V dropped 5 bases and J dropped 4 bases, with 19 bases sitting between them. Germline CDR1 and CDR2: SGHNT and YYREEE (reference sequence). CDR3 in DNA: TGTGCCAGCAGTTCAGGTGGGGGGGCCTCAGGGGCCAACGTCCTGACTTTC. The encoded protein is CASSSGGGASGANVLTF.

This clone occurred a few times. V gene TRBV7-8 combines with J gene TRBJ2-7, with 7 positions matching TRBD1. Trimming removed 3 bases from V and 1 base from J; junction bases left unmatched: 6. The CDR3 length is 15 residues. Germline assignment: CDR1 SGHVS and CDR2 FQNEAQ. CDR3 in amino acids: CASSFTPGQSYEQYF. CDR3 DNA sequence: TGTGCCAGCAGCTTTACCCCGGGACAGTCCTACGAGCAGTACTTC.

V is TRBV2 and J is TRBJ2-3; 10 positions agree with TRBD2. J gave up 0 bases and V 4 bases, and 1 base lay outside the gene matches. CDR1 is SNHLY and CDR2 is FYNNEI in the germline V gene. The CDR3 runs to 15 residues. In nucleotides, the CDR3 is TGTGCCAGCAGTGGACTAGCGGGTAGCACAGATACGCAGTATTTT. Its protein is CASSGLAGSTDTQYF.

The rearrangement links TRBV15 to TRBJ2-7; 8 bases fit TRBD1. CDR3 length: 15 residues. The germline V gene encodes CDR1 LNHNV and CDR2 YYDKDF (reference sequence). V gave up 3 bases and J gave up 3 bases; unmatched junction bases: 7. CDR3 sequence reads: CATSRTRDRFYEQYF. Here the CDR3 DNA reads TGTGCCACCAGCAGGACGAGGGACAGGTTCTACGAGCAGTACTTC.

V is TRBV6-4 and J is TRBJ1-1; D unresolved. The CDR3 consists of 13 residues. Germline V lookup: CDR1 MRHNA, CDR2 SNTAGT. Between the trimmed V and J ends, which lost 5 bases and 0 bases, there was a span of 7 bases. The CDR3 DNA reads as TGTGCCAGCAGTTACAGCATGAACACTGAAGCTTTCTTT. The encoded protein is CASSYSMNTEAFF.

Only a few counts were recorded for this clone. For the CDR3, the DNA is TGTGCCAGTAGTCAGGGTTGGACTGAAGCTTTCTTT. This sequence encodes CASSQGWTEAFF. The chain is built from TRBV19 and TRBJ1-1; possible D gene TRBD1, 5 bases. Trimming removed 5 bases at V and 5 bases at J, with 9 bases between. Germline V gene sequence: CDR1 LNHDA, CDR2 SQIVND (reference sequence). The CDR3 sequence is 12 residues long.

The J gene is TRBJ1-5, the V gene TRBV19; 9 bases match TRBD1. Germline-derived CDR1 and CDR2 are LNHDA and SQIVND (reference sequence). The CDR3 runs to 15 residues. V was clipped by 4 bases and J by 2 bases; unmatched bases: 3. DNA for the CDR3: TGTGCCAGTAGTACACAGGGGGCTGGCAATCAGCCCCAGCATTTT. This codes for CASSTQGAGNQPQHF.

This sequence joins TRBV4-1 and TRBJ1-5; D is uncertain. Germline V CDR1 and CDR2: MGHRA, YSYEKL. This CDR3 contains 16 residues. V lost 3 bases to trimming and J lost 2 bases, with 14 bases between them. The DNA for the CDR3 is TGCGCCAGCAGCCAGGCCGGGAGGGCCGGCAATCAGCCCCAGCATTTT. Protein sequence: CASSQAGRAGNQPQHF.

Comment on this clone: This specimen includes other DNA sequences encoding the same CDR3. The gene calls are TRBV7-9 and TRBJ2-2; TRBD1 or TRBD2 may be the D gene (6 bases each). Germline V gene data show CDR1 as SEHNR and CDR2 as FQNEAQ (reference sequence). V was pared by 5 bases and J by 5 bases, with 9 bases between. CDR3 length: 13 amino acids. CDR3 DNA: TGTGCCAGCAGCCTAGGGGGGACCGGGGAGCTGTTTTTT. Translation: CASSLGGTGELFF.

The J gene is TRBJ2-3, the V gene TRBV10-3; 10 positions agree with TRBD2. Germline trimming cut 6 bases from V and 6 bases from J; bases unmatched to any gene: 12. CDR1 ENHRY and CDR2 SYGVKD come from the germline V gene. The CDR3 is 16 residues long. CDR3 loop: CAISASSGSAGDTQYF. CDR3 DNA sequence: TGTGCCATCAGCGCCTCTAGCGGGAGTGCCGGGGATACGCAGTATTTT.

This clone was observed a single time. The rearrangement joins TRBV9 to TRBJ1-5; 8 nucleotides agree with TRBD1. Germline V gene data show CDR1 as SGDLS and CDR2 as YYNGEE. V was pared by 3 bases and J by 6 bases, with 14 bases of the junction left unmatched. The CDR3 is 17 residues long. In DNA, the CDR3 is TGTGCCAGCAGCGCCCCCCTGGGGGGGACAGGTGGTCAGCCCCAGCATTTT. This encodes CASSAPLGGTGGQPQHF.

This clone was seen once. CDR3 loop: CASSLGLQANYGYTF. The CDR3 nucleotides read TGTGCCAGCAGTTTGGGACTCCAGGCTAACTATGGCTACACCTTC. The chain couples TRBV28 to TRBJ1-2; D may be TRBD1 (5 bases). CDR1 is MDHEN and CDR2 is SYDVKM in the germline V gene. The CDR3 covers 15 residues. V was shortened by 3 bases and J by 0 bases, with 11 bases between the two germline ends.

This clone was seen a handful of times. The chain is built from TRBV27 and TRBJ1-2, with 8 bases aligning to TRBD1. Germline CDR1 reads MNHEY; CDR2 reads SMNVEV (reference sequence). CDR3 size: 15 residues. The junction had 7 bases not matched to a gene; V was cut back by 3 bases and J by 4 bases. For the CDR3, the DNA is TGTGCCAGCAGTTTCTCACTCGGACAGGGCTATGGCTACACCTTC. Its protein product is CASSFSLGQGYGYTF.

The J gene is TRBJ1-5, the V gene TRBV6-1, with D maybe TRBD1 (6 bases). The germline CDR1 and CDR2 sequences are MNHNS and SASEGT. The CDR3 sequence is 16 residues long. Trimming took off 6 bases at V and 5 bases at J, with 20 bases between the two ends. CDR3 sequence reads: CASSEITGSGDQPQHF. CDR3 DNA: TGTGCCAGCAGCGAAATAACAGGGTCGGGGGATCAGCCCCAGCATTTT.

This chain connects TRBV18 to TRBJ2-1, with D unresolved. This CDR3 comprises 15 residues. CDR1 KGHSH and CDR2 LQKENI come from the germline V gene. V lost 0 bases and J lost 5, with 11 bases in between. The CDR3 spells CASSPPQLRNNEQFF. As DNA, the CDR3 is TGTGCCAGCTCACCACCCCAACTAAGAAACAATGAGCAGTTCTTC.

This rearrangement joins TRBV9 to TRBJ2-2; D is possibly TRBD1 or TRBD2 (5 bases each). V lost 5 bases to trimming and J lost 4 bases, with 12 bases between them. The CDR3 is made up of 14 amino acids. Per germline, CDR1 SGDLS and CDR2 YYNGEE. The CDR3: CASRGVSGTGELFF. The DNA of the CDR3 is TGTGCCAGCAGGGGGGTTTCGGGCACCGGGGAGCTGTTTTTT.

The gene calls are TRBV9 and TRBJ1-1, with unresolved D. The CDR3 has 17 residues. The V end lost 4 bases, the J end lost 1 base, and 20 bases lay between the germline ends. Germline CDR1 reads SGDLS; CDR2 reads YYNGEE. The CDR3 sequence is CASSPMRTERRNTEAFF. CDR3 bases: TGTGCCAGCAGCCCGATGCGGACGGAACGGAGGAACACTGAAGCTTTCTTT. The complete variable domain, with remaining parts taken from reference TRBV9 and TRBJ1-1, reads DSGVTQTPKHLITATGQRVTLRCSPRSGDLSVYWYQQSLDQGLQFLIQYYNGEERAKGNILERFSAQQFPDLHSELNLSSLELGDSALYFCASSPMRTERRNTEAFFGQGTRLTVV.

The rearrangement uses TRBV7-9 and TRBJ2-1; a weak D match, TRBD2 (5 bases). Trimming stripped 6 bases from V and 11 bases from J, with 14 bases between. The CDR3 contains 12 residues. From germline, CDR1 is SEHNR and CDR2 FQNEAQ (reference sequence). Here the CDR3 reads CASSGYSGKQFF. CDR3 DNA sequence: TGTGCCAGCAGTGGGTACTCGGGAAAGCAGTTCTTC.

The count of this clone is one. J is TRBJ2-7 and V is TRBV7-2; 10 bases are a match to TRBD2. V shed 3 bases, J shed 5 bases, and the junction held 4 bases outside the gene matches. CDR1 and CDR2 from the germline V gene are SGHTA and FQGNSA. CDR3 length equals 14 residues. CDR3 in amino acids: CASSLASGSNEQYF. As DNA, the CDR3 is TGTGCCAGCAGCTTGGCTAGCGGGAGTAACGAGCAGTACTTC.

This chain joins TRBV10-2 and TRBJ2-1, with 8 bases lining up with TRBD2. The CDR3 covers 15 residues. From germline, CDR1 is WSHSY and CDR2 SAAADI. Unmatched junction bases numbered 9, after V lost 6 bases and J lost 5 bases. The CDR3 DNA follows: TGCGCCAGCAGGGCCCAGACTAGCGTCCACAATGAGCAGTTCTTC. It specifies CASRAQTSVHNEQFF.

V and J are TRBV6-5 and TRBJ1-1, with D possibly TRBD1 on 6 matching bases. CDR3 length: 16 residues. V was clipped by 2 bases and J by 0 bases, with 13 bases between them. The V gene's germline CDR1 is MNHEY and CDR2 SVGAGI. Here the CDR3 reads CASSYGFQGLNTEAFF. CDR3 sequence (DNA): TGTGCCAGCAGTTACGGTTTTCAGGGGTTGAACACTGAAGCTTTCTTT.